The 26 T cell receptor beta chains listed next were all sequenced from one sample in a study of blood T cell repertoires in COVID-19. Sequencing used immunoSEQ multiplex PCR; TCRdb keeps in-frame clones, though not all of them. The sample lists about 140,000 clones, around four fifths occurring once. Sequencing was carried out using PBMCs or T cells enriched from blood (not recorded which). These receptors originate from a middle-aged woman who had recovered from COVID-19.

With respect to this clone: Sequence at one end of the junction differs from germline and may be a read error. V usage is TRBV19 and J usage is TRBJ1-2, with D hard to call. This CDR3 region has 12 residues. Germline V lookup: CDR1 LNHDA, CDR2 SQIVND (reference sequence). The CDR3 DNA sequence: TGTGCCAGTAGAATAGGGCACTATGGCTACACCTTC. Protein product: CASRIGHYGYTF.

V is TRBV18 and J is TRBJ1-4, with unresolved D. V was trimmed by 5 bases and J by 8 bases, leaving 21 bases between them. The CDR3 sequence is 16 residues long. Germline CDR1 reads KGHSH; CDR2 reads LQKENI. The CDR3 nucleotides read TGTGCCAGCTCATCGACTTCTCCCTCCGGAATGGAAAAACTGTTTTTT. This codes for CASSSTSPSGMEKLFF.

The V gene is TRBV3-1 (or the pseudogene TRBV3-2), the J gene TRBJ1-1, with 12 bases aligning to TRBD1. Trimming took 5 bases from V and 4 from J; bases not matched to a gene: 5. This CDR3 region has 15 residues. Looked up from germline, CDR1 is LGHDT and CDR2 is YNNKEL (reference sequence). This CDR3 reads CASSSRDRGLTEAFF. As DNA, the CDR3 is TGTGCCAGCAGCTCCCGGGACAGGGGGCTCACTGAAGCTTTCTTT.

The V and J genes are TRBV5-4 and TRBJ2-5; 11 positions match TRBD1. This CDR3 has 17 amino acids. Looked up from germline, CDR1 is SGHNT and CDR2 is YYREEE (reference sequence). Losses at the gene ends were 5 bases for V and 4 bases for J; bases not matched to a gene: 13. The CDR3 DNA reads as TGTGCCAGCAGGACTGGAGGGACAGGGGGGCTGGGAGAGACCCAGTACTTC. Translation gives CASRTGGTGGLGETQYF.

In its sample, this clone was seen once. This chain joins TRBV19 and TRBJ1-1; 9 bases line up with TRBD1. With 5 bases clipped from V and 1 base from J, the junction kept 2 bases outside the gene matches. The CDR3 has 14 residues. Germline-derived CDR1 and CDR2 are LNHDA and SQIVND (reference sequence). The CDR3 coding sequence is TGTGCCAGTAGTGTGGGACAGGGGAACACTGAAGCTTTCTTT. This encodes CASSVGQGNTEAFF.

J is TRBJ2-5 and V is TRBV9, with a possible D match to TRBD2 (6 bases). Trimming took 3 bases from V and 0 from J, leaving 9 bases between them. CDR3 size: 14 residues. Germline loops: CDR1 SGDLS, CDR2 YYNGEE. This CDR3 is CASSAGGYQETQYF. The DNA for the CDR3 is TGTGCCAGCAGCGCCGGGGGTTACCAAGAGACCCAGTACTTC.

CDR3 bases: TGTGCCAGCAGCCCCAGGGCCGGTTCGCCCGGGGAGCAGTACTTC. This translates into CASSPRAGSPGEQYF. V is TRBV7-3 and J is TRBJ2-7; TRBD1 is a possible D gene (5 bases). V lost 5 bases to trimming and J lost 7 bases, with 21 bases between them. There are 15 residues in the CDR3. Germline V gives CDR1 SGHTA, CDR2 FQGTGA.

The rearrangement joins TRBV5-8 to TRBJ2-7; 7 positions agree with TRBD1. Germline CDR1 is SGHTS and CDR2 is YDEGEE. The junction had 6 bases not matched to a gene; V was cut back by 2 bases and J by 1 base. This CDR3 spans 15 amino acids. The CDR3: CASSFIGQASYEQYF. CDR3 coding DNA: TGTGCCAGCAGCTTTATAGGACAGGCATCCTACGAGCAGTACTTC.

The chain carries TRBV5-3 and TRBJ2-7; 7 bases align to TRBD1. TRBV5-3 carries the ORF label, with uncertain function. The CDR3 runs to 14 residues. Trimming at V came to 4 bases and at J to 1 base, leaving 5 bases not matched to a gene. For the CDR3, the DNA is TGTGCCAGAAGCAGCAGGGACAGTTCCTACGAGCAGTACTTC. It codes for CARSSRDSSYEQYF.

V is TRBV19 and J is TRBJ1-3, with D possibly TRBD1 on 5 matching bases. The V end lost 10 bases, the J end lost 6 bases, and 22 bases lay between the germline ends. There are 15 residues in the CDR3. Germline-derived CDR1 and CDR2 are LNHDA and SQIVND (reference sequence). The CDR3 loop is CATRYTGSPTNTIYF. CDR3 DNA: TGTGCCACTCGATATACAGGATCCCCTACAAACACCATATATTTT.

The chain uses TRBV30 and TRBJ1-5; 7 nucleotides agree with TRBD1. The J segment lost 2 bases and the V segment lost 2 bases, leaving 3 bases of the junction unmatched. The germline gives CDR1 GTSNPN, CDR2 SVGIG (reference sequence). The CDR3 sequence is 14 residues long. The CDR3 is CAWSLQGGNQPQHF. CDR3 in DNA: TGTGCCTGGAGTCTCCAGGGGGGCAATCAGCCCCAGCATTTT.

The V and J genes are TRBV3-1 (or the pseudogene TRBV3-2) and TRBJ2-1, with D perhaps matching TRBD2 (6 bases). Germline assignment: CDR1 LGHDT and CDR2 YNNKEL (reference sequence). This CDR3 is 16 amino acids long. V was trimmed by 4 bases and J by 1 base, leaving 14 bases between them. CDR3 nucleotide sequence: TGTGCCAGCAGCCTACAGACTAGTGGGTCCTACAATGAGCAGTTCTTC. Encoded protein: CASSLQTSGSYNEQFF.

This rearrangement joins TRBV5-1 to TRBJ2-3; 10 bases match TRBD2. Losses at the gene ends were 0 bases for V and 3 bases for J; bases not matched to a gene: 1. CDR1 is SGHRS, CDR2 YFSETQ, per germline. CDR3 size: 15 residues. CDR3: CASSLVSGGTDTQYF. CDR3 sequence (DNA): TGCGCCAGCAGCTTGGTTAGCGGGGGGACAGATACGCAGTATTTT. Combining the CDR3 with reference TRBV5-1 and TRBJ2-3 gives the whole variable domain KAGVTQTPRYLIKTRGQQVTLSCSPISGHRSVSWYQQTPGQGLQFLFEYFSETQRNKGNFPGRFSGRQFSNSRSEMNVSTLELGDSALYLCASSLVSGGTDTQYFGPGTRLTVL.

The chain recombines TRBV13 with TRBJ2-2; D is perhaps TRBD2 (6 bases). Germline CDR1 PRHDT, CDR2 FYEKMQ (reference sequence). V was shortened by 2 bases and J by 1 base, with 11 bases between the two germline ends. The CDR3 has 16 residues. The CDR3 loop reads CASSLIAGLNTGELFF. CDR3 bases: TGTGCCAGCAGCTTAATTGCGGGATTGAACACCGGGGAGCTGTTTTTT.

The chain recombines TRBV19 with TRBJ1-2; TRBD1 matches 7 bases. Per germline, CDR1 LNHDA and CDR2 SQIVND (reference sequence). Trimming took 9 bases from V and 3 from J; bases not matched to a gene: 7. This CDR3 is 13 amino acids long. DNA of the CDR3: TGTGCCAGAAAGCAGGGGGGAGACTATGGCTACACCTTC. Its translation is CARKQGGDYGYTF.

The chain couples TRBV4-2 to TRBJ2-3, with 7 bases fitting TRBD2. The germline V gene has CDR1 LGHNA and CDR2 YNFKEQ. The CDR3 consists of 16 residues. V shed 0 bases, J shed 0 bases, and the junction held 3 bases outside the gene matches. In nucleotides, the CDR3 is TGTGCCAGCAGCCAAGATGGGGGGGGTAGCACAGATACGCAGTATTTT. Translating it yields CASSQDGGGSTDTQYF.

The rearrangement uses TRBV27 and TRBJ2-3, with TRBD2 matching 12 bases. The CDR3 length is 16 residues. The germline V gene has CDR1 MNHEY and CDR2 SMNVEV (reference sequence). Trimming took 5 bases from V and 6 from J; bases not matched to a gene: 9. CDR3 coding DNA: TGTGCCAGCAGTACCCGACTAGCGGGGGCCCCGGATACGCAGTATTTT. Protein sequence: CASSTRLAGAPDTQYF.

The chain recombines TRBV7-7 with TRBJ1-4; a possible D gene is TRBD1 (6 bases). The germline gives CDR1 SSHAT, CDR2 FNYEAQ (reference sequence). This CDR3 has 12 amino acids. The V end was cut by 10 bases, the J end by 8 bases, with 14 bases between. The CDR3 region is CATGGQGEKLFF. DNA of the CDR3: TGTGCCACCGGGGGGCAAGGGGAAAAACTGTTTTTT.

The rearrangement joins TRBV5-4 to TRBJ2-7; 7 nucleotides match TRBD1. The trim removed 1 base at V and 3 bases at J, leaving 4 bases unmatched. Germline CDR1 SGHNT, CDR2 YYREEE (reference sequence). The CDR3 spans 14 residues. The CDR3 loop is CASSLTGDLYEQYF. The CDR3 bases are TGTGCCAGCAGCTTGACAGGGGACCTCTACGAGCAGTACTTC.

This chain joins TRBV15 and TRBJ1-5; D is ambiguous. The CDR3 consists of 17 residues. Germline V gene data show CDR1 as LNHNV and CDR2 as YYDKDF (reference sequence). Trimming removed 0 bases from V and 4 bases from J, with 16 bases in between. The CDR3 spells CATSRDLEQDDNQPQHF. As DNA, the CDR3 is TGTGCCACCAGCAGAGATCTTGAGCAGGATGATAATCAGCCCCAGCATTTT.

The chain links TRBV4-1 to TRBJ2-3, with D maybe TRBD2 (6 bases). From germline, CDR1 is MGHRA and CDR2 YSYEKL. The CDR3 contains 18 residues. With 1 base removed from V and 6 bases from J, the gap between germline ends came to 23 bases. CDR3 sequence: CASSQGHLFRGYKDTQYF. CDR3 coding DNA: TGCGCCAGCAGCCAAGGCCATTTATTCCGGGGGTATAAGGATACGCAGTATTTT.

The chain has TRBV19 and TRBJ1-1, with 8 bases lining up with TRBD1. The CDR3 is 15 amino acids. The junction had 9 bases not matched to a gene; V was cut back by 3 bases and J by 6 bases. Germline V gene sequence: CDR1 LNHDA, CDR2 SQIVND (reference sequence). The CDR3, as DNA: TGTGCCAGTAGTATCCCTCCAGGGGGCAGGGCTGAAGCTTTCTTT. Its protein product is CASSIPPGGRAEAFF.

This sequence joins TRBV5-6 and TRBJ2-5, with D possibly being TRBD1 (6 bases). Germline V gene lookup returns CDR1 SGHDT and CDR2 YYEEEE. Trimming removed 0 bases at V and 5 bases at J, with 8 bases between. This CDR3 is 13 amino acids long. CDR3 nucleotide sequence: TGTGCCAGCAGCTTGGGGACAGAGGAGACCCAGTACTTC. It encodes CASSLGTEETQYF.

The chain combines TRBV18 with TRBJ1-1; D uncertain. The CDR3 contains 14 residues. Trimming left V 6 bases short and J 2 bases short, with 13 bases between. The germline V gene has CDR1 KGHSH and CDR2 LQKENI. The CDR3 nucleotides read TGTGCCAGCTCCTACGGAGGATATAACACTGAAGCTTTCTTT. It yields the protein CASSYGGYNTEAFF. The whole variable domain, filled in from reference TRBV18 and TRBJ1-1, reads NAGVMQNPRHLVRRRGQEARLRCSPMKGHSHVYWYRQLPEEGLKFMVYLQKENIIDESGMPKERFSAEFPKEGPSILRIQQVVRGDSAAYFCASSYGGYNTEAFFGQGTRLTVV.

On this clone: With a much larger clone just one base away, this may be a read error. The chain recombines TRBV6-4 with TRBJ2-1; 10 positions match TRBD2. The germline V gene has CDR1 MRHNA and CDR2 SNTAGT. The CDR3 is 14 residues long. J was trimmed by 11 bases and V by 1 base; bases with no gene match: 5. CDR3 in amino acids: CASSDLAGGSKQFF. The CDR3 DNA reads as TGTGCCAGCAGTGACTTAGCGGGAGGAAGTAAGCAGTTCTTC.

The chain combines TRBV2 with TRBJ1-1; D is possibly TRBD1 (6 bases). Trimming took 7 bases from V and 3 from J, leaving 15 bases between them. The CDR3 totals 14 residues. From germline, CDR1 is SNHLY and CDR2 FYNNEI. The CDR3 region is CASTKDRRDTEAFF. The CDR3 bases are TGTGCCAGCACCAAAGACAGGCGAGACACTGAAGCTTTCTTT.